Shown below are 18 T cell receptor beta chains from a single sample sequenced in a study of shared clonotypes between healthy human individuals. The method was immunoSEQ multiplex PCR; TCRdb's version includes in-frame clones alone and lacks a portion of them. The sample lists some 980,000 clones, 76% occurring once. Sequencing was carried out using memory CD4+ T cells sorted from blood. Documented subset: CD45RA-negative fraction. The receptors come from a man aged 18-30 years in good health.

This clone has only one observation. The chain uses TRBV6-5 and TRBJ2-7; 7 nucleotides line up with TRBD1. V dropped 5 bases and J dropped 7; count of bases not matched to a gene: 5. The CDR3 sequence is 12 residues long. Germline loops: CDR1 MNHEY, CDR2 SVGAGI. DNA of the CDR3: TGTGCCAGCAGTGAACAGGGGAATGAGCAGTACTTC. This translates into CASSEQGNEQYF.

The chain links TRBV6-1 to TRBJ1-2; D is undetermined. The germline CDR1 and CDR2 sequences are MNHNS and SASEGT. This CDR3 has 15 amino acids. Trimming took off 4 bases at V and 8 bases at J, with 20 bases between the two ends. The CDR3 reads CASSASIVTPLGYTF. The CDR3 DNA sequence: TGTGCCAGCAGTGCATCGATAGTCACTCCCCTGGGCTACACCTTC.

J is TRBJ1-3 and V is TRBV11-2; D not certain. This CDR3 is 15 amino acids long. The germline V gene has CDR1 SGHAT and CDR2 FQNNGV. V lost 0 bases and J lost 0, with 6 bases in between. This CDR3 reads CASSLDWSSGNTIYF. The CDR3 nucleotides are TGTGCCAGCAGCTTAGATTGGAGCTCTGGAAACACCATATATTTT.

This clone came up once. This rearrangement joins TRBV18 to TRBJ1-5, with TRBD1 identical over 8 bases. With 3 bases clipped from V and 5 bases from J, the junction kept 3 bases outside the gene matches. CDR3 length: 14 residues. CDR1 and CDR2 (germline): KGHSH, LQKENI. CDR3 sequence reads: CASSPGTGYQPQHF. The CDR3 nucleotides read TGTGCCAGCTCACCCGGGACAGGTTATCAGCCCCAGCATTTT.

The chain recombines TRBV18 with TRBJ2-7; unclear D gene. V lost 2 bases and J lost 0, with 11 bases in between. The CDR3 runs 15 residues. CDR1 and CDR2 from the germline V gene are KGHSH and LQKENI. The CDR3 sequence: CASSPFQSSSYEQYF. CDR3 bases: TGTGCCAGCTCACCATTCCAGTCGAGCTCCTACGAGCAGTACTTC. Together with reference TRBV18 and TRBJ2-7, the CDR3 gives the full variable domain: NAGVMQNPRHLVRRRGQEARLRCSPMKGHSHVYWYRQLPEEGLKFMVYLQKENIIDESGMPKERFSAEFPKEGPSILRIQQVVRGDSAAYFCASSPFQSSSYEQYFGPGTRLTVT.

The rearrangement joins TRBV19 to TRBJ2-3; 12 nucleotides agree with TRBD2. V was clipped by 8 bases and J by 3 bases; unmatched bases: 0. Germline V gives CDR1 LNHDA, CDR2 SQIVND (reference sequence). CDR3 length equals 13 residues. The CDR3 DNA sequence: TGTGCCAGTGGACTAGCGGGAACAGATACGCAGTATTTT. This sequence encodes CASGLAGTDTQYF.

The chain employs TRBV6-5 and TRBJ1-5; 7 bases map to TRBD1. The CDR3 loop spans 14 amino acids. J lost 10 bases, V lost 5 bases, and 11 bases had no gene match. Germline V gene lookup returns CDR1 MNHEY and CDR2 SVGAGI. The CDR3 sequence: CASSLTGAGEPQHF. CDR3 DNA: TGTGCCAGCAGTCTAACAGGGGCGGGAGAACCCCAGCATTTT.

The chain has TRBV7-2 and TRBJ2-5; D ambiguous. The length of the CDR3 is 15 residues. With 2 bases removed from V and 1 base from J, the gap between germline ends came to 11 bases. CDR1 SGHTA and CDR2 FQGNSA come from the germline V gene. CDR3 nucleotides: TGTGCCAGCAGCTTAACCCGACAAACCCAAGAGACCCAGTACTTC. This sequence encodes CASSLTRQTQETQYF.

V and J are TRBV18 and TRBJ2-5, with D tentatively TRBD2 (5 bases). Germline CDR1 and CDR2: KGHSH and LQKENI. V was cut by 6 bases and J by 1 base, with 9 bases left in between. The CDR3 runs to 13 residues. CDR3 coding DNA: TGTGCCAGCTCGTCACTAGGCCAAGAGACCCAGTACTTC. Translated: CASSSLGQETQYF.

This chain uses TRBV4-1 with TRBJ1-4; D unclear. CDR1 is MGHRA and CDR2 is YSYEKL in the germline V gene. The CDR3 is 15 residues long. Trimming shortened V by 2 bases and J by 0 bases, and 7 bases separated the two germline ends. The CDR3 reads CASSQPFSTNEKLFF. CDR3 DNA: TGCGCCAGCAGCCAACCTTTTTCAACTAATGAAAAACTGTTTTTT.

This clone came up a few times. Being one base from a much bigger clone, this may be a read error. The chain links TRBV25-1 to TRBJ1-5, with D unclear. In germline, CDR1 is MGHDK, CDR2 SYGVNS. Deletions cut 6 bases from V and 2 bases from J, with 5 bases between. The CDR3 extends over 12 amino acids. Written as DNA, the CDR3 is TGTGCCAGCAGGCAGGGCAATCAGCCCCAGCATTTT. It codes for CASRQGNQPQHF.

The rearrangement joins TRBV19 to TRBJ1-4; TRBD1 is a possible D gene (6 bases). Germline-derived CDR1 and CDR2 are LNHDA and SQIVND (reference sequence). The CDR3 runs to 14 residues. Deletions cut 3 bases from V and 3 bases from J, with 8 bases between. CDR3 sequence (DNA): TGTGCCAGTAGTATTGGACAGCCTAATGAAAAACTGTTTTTT. This gives the protein CASSIGQPNEKLFF.

This clone was found a few times. The V call is TRBV10-3, the J call TRBJ1-1; D remains unclear. Germline loops: CDR1 ENHRY, CDR2 SYGVKD. V lost 10 bases and J 1 base, leaving 13 bases between the germline ends. This CDR3 region has 13 residues. CDR3 sequence reads: CATVGPTNTEAFF. The CDR3 DNA sequence: TGTGCCACCGTAGGACCTACGAACACTGAAGCTTTCTTT.

This clone has just one count. A much larger clone differs by one base, so this may be a read error. CDR3 bases: TGTGCCAGCAGCTTAGAACGCGATACGCAGTATTTT. It specifies CASSLERDTQYF. The rearrangement joins TRBV11-2 to TRBJ2-3; D remains ambiguous. The CDR3 has 12 amino acids. The germline V gene encodes CDR1 SGHAT and CDR2 FQNNGV. V lost 0 bases to trimming and J lost 6 bases, with 4 bases between them.

V gene TRBV6-1 combines with J gene TRBJ1-2, with D unclear. This CDR3 is 12 amino acids long. V shed 3 bases and J shed 4 bases, with 6 bases lying between them. The germline gives CDR1 MNHNS, CDR2 SASEGT. The CDR3 protein is CASSDFAYGYTF. The CDR3 DNA reads as TGTGCCAGCAGTGACTTCGCCTATGGCTACACCTTC.

The V gene is TRBV28, the J gene TRBJ1-1; TRBD1 aligns across 8 bases. Germline CDR1 and CDR2: MDHEN and SYDVKM. This CDR3 comprises 14 residues. With V trimmed by 6 bases and J by 5 bases, 8 bases remained unmatched. CDR3 in amino acids: CASSRTGGGTEAFF. The DNA of the CDR3 is TGTGCCAGCAGCCGCACAGGGGGGGGGACTGAAGCTTTCTTT.

CDR3 loop: CATSRDRGRRAEGGETQYF. CDR3 in DNA: TGTGCCACCAGCAGAGACAGGGGGCGAAGGGCGGAGGGAGGGGAGACCCAGTACTTC. The V call is TRBV15, the J call TRBJ2-5; D is perhaps TRBD1 (8 bases). The V end lost 0 bases, the J end lost 5 bases, and 25 bases lay between the germline ends. CDR1 and CDR2 from the germline V gene are LNHNV and YYDKDF (reference sequence). CDR3 length: 19 residues.

CDR3 in DNA: TGTGCCAGGTCCAGGGGGGGCACTAGCACAGATACGCAGTATTTT. Translation: CARSRGGTSTDTQYF. The chain joins TRBV2 to TRBJ2-3; the D call may be TRBD1 or TRBD2 (7 bases each). V was shortened by 9 bases and J by 0 bases, with 16 bases between the two germline ends. CDR1 SNHLY and CDR2 FYNNEI come from the germline V gene. CDR3 length equals 15 residues.